This entry features one TCR beta chain sequence. Antigen: not known. The sequence runs out 3 residues before the end of the CDR3; the remainder is reconstructed from the germline J gene. This specimen belongs to a study of T cell clonality in common variable immunodeficiency. General observations from the study: Common variable immunodeficiency TCR beta sequences reportedly had fewer deletions and N-nucleotide insertions.

Clones were sequenced by immunoSEQ multiplex PCR, and TCRdb holds only the in-frame ones, with some missing. This sample comprises some 20,000 clones, none seen once only. The CDR3 spans 17 residues. V trimming: 4 bases; J trimming: 5 bases; junction bases outside the gene matches: 12. Germline V lookup: CDR1 KGHSH, CDR2 LQKENI. Both groups were predominantly of Caucasian heritage. Blood came from CVID subjects not ill and not taking immunomodulatory or immunosuppressive medication. Material for sequencing was peripheral blood mononuclear cells. This clonotype was sampled from a human donor with common variable immunodeficiency. V is TRBV18 and J is TRBJ2-5, with 11 bases aligning to TRBD2. The sequenced CDR3 bases are TGTGCCAGCTCACTACTAGCGGGAGTAGGTGAATGGGAGACC. Translating gives CASSLLAGVGEWET. The whole CDR3 sequence is CASSLLAGVGEWETQYF.